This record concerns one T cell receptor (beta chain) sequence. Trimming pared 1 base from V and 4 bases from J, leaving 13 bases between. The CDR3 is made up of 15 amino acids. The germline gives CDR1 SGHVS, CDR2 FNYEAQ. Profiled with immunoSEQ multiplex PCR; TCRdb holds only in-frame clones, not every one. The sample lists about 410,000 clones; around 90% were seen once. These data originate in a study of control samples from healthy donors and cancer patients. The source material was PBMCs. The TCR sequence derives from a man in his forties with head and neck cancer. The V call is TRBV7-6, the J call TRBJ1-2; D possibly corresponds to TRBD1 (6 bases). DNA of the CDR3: TGTGCCAGCAGCTTAGTAGCAGGGGCTACCTATGGCTACACCTTC. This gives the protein CASSLVAGATYGYTF.